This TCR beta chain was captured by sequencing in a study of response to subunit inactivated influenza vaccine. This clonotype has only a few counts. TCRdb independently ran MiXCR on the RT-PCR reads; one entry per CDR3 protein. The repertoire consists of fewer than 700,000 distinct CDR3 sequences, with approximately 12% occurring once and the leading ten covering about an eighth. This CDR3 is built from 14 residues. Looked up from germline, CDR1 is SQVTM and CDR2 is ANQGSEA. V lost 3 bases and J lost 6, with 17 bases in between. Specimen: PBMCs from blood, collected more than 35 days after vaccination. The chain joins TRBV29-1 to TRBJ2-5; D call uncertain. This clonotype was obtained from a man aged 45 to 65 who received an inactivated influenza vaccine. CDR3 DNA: TGCAGCGTTGATCCTCTTGGGCTCCCAAAGACCCAGTACTTC. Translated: CSVDPLGLPKTQYF.